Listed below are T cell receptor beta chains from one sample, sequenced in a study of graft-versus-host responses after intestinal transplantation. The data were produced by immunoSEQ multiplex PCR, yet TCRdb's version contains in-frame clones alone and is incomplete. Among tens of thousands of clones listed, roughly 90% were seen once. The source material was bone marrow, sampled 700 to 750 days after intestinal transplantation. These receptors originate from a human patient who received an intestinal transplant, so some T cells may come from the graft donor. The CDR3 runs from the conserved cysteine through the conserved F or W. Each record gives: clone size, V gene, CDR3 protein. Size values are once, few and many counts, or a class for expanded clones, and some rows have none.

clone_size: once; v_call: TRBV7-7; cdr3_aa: CASSLGHRGSTGELFF
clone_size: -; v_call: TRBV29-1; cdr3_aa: CSVQGGTEAFF
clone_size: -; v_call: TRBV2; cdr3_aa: CASRILGYTEAFF
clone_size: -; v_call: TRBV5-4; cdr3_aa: CASTLGTTNTGELFF
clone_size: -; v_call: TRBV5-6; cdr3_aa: CASSLRWGGWETQYF
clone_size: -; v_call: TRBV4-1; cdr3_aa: CASSQDPPGGYYGYTF
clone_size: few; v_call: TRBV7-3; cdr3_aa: CASSDRTGTVHTQYF
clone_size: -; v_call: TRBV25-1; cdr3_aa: CASSDTDRASREQYF
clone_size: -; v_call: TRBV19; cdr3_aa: CASSILTDNYGYTF
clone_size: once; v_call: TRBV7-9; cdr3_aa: CASSSGRTYNSPLHF
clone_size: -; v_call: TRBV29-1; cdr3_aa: CSVDSVGAFNEQFF
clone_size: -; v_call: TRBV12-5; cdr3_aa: CASGLGGQVSYSGNTIYF
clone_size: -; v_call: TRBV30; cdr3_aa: CAWSVTGQGYAGANVLTF
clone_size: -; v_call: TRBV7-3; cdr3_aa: CASSWDGQGTYGYTF
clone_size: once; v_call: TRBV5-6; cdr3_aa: CASSLSIGGPKTQYF
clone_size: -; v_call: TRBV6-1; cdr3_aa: CATLSRYNSPLHF
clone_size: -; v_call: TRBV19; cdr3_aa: CASSMPTSVHNEQFF
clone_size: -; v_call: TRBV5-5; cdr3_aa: CASSLEGDYGYTF
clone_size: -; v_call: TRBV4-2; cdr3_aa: CASSLAAGGISYEQYF
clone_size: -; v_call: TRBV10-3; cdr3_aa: CAISLGGTEAFF
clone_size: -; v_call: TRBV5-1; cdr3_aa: CASSLRDTQYF
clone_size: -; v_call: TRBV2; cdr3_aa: CASSGVRQPQHF
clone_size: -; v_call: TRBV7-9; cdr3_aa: CASSLSGETQYF
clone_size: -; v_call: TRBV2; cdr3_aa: CASSATARRPMGTDTQYF
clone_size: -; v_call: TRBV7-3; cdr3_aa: CASSLGGRGWSEKRFF